The present T cell receptor beta chain was sequenced within a study of CD8 T cells in Susac syndrome. High-throughput TCR beta sequencing covered peripheral CD8+ and CD4+ T cells. Random hexamers served to reverse transcribe roughly 0.5 to 1 ug RNA. Each CDR3 protein is one row after TCRdb ran MiXCR on the immunoSEQ multiplex PCR reads. Of over 100,000 distinct CDR3 sequences in the sample, 85% to 95% were seen once. CDR1 is LGHDT, CDR2 YNNKEL, per germline (reference sequence). Deletions cut 4 bases from V and 0 bases from J, with 12 bases between. This CDR3 comprises 16 residues. V is TRBV3-1 and J is TRBJ2-2; a possible D gene is TRBD1 (5 bases). The receptor was derived from a human donor in good health. The sample taken for sequencing was CD4+ T cells from PBMCs. CDR3 DNA sequence: TGTGCCAGCAGCCCTAAGGGGATAACGAACACCGGGGAGCTGTTTTTT. It yields the protein CASSPKGITNTGELFF.